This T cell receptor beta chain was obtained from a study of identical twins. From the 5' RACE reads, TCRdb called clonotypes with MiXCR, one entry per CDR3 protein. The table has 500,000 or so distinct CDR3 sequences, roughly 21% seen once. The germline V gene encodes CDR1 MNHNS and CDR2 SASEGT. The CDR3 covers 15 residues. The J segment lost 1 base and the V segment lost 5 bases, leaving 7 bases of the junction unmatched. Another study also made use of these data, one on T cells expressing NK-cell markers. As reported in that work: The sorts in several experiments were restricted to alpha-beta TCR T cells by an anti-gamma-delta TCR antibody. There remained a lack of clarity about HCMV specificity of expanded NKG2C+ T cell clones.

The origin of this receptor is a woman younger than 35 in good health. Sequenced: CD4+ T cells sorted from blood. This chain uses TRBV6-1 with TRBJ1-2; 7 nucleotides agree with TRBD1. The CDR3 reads CASSLYRGINYGYTF. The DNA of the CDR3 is TGTGCCAGCAGTCTATACAGGGGCATTAACTATGGCTACACCTTC.